The 20 T cell receptor beta chains below all came from one sample that was sequenced in a study of a mutant IDH1 vaccine in newly diagnosed glioma. Produced via immunoSEQ multiplex PCR; TCRdb's table is partial and in-frame only. The data contain some 15,000 clones, 85% to 90% of them singletons. Time point described: baseline, week 1 (first vaccination visit). Treatment noted: pre-vaccination baseline after standard-of-care therapy. The source material was PBMCs, sampled from a glioma patient treated with radiotherapy, temozolomide or both. These receptors were taken from a woman between 40 and 55 years old with glioma. Some clones in this sample may be carry-over from other donors' samples.

The chain combines TRBV18 with TRBJ2-2; 10 bases are shared with TRBD2. The CDR3 consists of 16 residues. V shed 1 base and J 4 bases; nucleotides not matched to a gene: 3. Germline CDR1 is KGHSH and CDR2 is LQKENI. CDR3 sequence reads: CASSPRASGGTGELFF. In nucleotides, the CDR3 is TGTGCCAGCTCACCACGGGCTAGCGGGGGCACCGGGGAGCTGTTTTTT.

V is TRBV6-1 and J is TRBJ2-7, with D maybe TRBD2 (5 bases). The V end lost 6 bases, the J end lost 7 bases, and 22 bases lay between the germline ends. From germline, CDR1 is MNHNS and CDR2 SASEGT. The CDR3 loop spans 15 amino acids. For the CDR3, the DNA is TGTGCCAGCAGCCACCTGGGTAGGTCCTGGAGGGAGCAGTACTTC. This translates into CASSHLGRSWREQYF.

This chain connects TRBV29-1 to TRBJ1-2; 12 bases are shared with TRBD1. V was clipped by 2 bases and J by 8 bases; unmatched bases: 9. The CDR3 consists of 15 residues. Germline loops: CDR1 SQVTM, CDR2 ANQGSEA. For the CDR3, the DNA is TGCAGCGTTGAAATATCCGGGACAGGGGGCACCGGCTACACCTTC. This gives the protein CSVEISGTGGTGYTF.

The chain recombines TRBV19 with TRBJ1-4, with D perhaps TRBD1 (5 bases). V lost 5 bases, J lost 4 bases, and 11 bases lay in between. CDR1 is LNHDA and CDR2 is SQIVND in the germline V gene (reference sequence). The CDR3 is 14 amino acids. CDR3: CASSGTGYNEKLFF. The DNA for the CDR3 is TGTGCCAGTAGTGGGACGGGCTATAATGAAAAACTGTTTTTT.

The chain recombines TRBV2 with TRBJ2-6; no clear D gene. The CDR3 sequence is 13 residues long. The germline CDR1 and CDR2 sequences are SNHLY and FYNNEI. V gave up 7 bases and J gave up 2 bases, with 6 bases separating them. As DNA, the CDR3 is TGTGCCAGCAAAGGTGCTGGGGCCAACGTCCTGACTTTC. Translating gives CASKGAGANVLTF.

The chain employs TRBV6-5 and TRBJ1-2; tentative D call: TRBD1 (5 bases). The CDR3 runs 14 residues. V lost 0 bases and J lost 4, with 9 bases in between. The germline gives CDR1 MNHEY, CDR2 SVGAGI. The CDR3 DNA follows: TGTGCCAGCAGTTACTCAAGACAGTTCTATGGCTACACCTTC. Translated: CASSYSRQFYGYTF.

DNA for the CDR3: TGCGCCAGCAGATGGGGAAGAGGGTTCACCGGGGAGCTGTTTTTT. Its translation is CASRWGRGFTGELFF. The chain carries TRBV5-1 and TRBJ2-2, with a tentative D call TRBD2 (5 bases). The CDR3 extends over 15 amino acids. Trimming took 5 bases from V and 4 from J, leaving 15 bases between them. Germline values: CDR1 SGHRS, CDR2 YFSETQ.

The rearrangement uses TRBV6-1 and TRBJ1-1, with D unresolved. V was pared by 5 bases and J by 3 bases, with 7 bases between. Germline V gene lookup returns CDR1 MNHNS and CDR2 SASEGT. The CDR3 covers 12 residues. The CDR3 sequence is CASSPLDTEAFF. The CDR3 DNA reads TGTGCCAGCAGTCCGCTTGACACTGAAGCTTTCTTT.

The chain has TRBV25-1 and TRBJ2-5; D is unclear. The CDR3 is 13 amino acids. The germline V and J ends were trimmed by 1 base and 5 bases, with 8 bases remaining between them. The germline V gene encodes CDR1 MGHDK and CDR2 SYGVNS. This chain's CDR3 is CASSESPKETQYF. The CDR3 region has the DNA TGTGCCAGCAGTGAATCTCCCAAGGAGACCCAGTACTTC.

Only one count was recorded for this clone. The chain employs TRBV6-5 and TRBJ1-5; possible D gene TRBD1, 6 bases. The germline V gene has CDR1 MNHEY and CDR2 SVGAGI. There are 14 residues in the CDR3. Trimming stripped 3 bases from V and 6 bases from J, with 12 bases between. The CDR3 loop is CASSYQQGVQPQHF. For the CDR3, the DNA is TGTGCCAGCAGTTATCAACAGGGAGTTCAGCCCCAGCATTTT.

This clone was counted a single time. At one end, the junction sequence differs from germline, possibly due to a read error. This chain uses TRBV5-6 with TRBJ2-6; 15 bases line up with TRBD2. Per the germline V gene, CDR1 is SGHDT and CDR2 is YYEEEE. The CDR3 extends over 19 amino acids. The CDR3 bases are TGTGCCAGCATCTTGGGACTAGCGGGGGGCAGCTCTGGGGCCAACGTCCTGACTTTC. Residues: CASILGLAGGSSGANVLTF.

The V and J genes are TRBV11-2 and TRBJ2-1; the D gene is possibly TRBD2 (6 bases). This CDR3 has 15 amino acids. The germline V gene encodes CDR1 SGHAT and CDR2 FQNNGV. V shed 5 bases and J shed 4 bases, with 15 bases lying between them. CDR3 DNA sequence: TGTGCCAGCAGCCGCGGGCTAGGGACTTACAATGAGCAGTTCTTC. Protein sequence: CASSRGLGTYNEQFF.

V usage is TRBV28 and J usage is TRBJ1-4; D gene uncertain. Deletions cut 6 bases from V and 5 bases from J, with 4 bases between. Germline CDR1 reads MDHEN; CDR2 reads SYDVKM. There are 11 residues in the CDR3. The CDR3 protein is CASSQNEKLFF. CDR3 DNA: TGTGCCAGCAGCCAAAATGAAAAACTGTTTTTT.

This clone occurred a few times. This chain connects TRBV27 to TRBJ2-1, with TRBD1 as a possible D gene (5 bases). The germline V gene has CDR1 MNHEY and CDR2 SMNVEV (reference sequence). V was trimmed by 6 bases and J by 4 bases, leaving 13 bases between them. The CDR3 covers 14 residues. CDR3 DNA: TGTGCCAGCAGAGGGGAACCTCAATACAATGAGCAGTTCTTC. Amino acids: CASRGEPQYNEQFF.

This clone was seen just once. The chain is built from TRBV5-4 and TRBJ2-7, with unresolved D. The CDR3 loop spans 12 amino acids. CDR1 is SGHNT, CDR2 YYREEE, per germline (reference sequence). Trimming shortened V by 4 bases and J by 5 bases, and 10 bases separated the two germline ends. The CDR3 nucleotides read TGTGCCAGCAGCACCGGTTGGGACGAGCAGTACTTC. It yields the protein CASSTGWDEQYF.

The chain links TRBV11-1 to TRBJ2-7; 10 bases are shared with TRBD1. Germline loops: CDR1 SGHAT, CDR2 FQDESV (reference sequence). The V and J ends lost 5 bases and 2 bases, in that order; junction bases with no gene match: 6. CDR3 size: 15 residues. The CDR3 DNA reads as TGTGCCAGCAGCCGCTCCGGGACAGGGGCCTACGAGCAGTACTTC. Residues: CASSRSGTGAYEQYF.

The chain combines TRBV5-6 with TRBJ1-6, with D perhaps TRBD1 (5 bases). The CDR3 has 14 amino acids. In germline, CDR1 is SGHDT, CDR2 YYEEEE. The V gene lost 3 bases and the J gene lost 7 bases, with 11 bases spanning the gap. CDR3 nucleotides: TGTGCCAGCAGCTCGGGACTGATAAATTCACCCCTCCACTTT. Residues: CASSSGLINSPLHF.

The J gene is TRBJ1-5, the V gene TRBV28; D not certain. CDR1 is MDHEN and CDR2 is SYDVKM in the germline V gene. Trimming took off 2 bases at V and 9 bases at J, with 17 bases between the two ends. The length of the CDR3 is 15 residues. The CDR3 DNA reads TGTGCCAGCAGTTTAAAACGGGCCGCTCCGGGGCCCCAGCATTTT. Its protein is CASSLKRAAPGPQHF.

CDR3 region: CASSPQGTGNAYGYTF. The CDR3 DNA reads TGTGCCAGCTCACCACAGGGGACAGGGAATGCCTATGGCTACACCTTC. The chain carries TRBV18 and TRBJ1-2; 9 nucleotides align to TRBD1. V lost 1 base and J lost 4; bases outside the gene matches: 7. Germline V gives CDR1 KGHSH, CDR2 LQKENI. This CDR3 is built from 16 residues.

The chain couples TRBV2 to TRBJ1-4; 8 nucleotides align to TRBD1. The CDR3 covers 12 residues. Germline V gene lookup returns CDR1 SNHLY and CDR2 FYNNEI. The J segment lost 8 bases and the V segment lost 10 bases, leaving 6 bases of the junction unmatched. CDR3 sequence (DNA): TGTGCCACCGACAGGGGTCCCGAAAAACTGTTTTTT. Amino acids: CATDRGPEKLFF.